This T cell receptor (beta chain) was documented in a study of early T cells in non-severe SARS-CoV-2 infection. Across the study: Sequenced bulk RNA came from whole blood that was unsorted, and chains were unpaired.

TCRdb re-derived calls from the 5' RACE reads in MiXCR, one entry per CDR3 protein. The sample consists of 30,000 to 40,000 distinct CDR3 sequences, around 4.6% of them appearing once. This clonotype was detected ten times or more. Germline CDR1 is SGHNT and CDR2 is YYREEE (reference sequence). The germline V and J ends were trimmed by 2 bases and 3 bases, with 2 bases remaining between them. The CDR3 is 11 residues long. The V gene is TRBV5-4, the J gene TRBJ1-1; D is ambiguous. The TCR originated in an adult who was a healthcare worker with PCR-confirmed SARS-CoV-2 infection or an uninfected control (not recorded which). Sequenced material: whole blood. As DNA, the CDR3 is TGTGCCAGCAGCTTAGACACTGAAGCTTTCTTT. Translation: CASSLDTEAFF.